This T cell receptor (beta chain) emerged from a study of early T cells in non-severe SARS-CoV-2 infection. Background on the study: Sequenced bulk RNA came from whole blood that was unsorted, and chains were unpaired.

Individual cDNA molecules each received unique molecular identifiers attached to them. TCRdb re-analysed the 5' RACE reads in MiXCR, keeping a single row per CDR3 protein. The sample holds tens of thousands of distinct CDR3 sequences; more than 9% are singletons and the top ten take 8% to 10%. V lost 5 bases, J lost 10 bases, and 21 bases lay in between. The CDR3 length is 16 residues. Per the germline V gene, CDR1 is SEHNR and CDR2 is FQNEAQ (reference sequence). The table lists this clonotype with a few counts. Antigen unknown. Broader study findings: In VDJdb matching, anti-spike CD8 responses were favored while private and CD4 specificities went missing.

Sequencing was performed on whole blood, taken at baseline. The origin of this receptor is an adult who was a healthcare worker with PCR-confirmed SARS-CoV-2 infection or an uninfected control (not recorded which). The chain joins TRBV7-9 to TRBJ1-6, with D maybe TRBD1 (5 bases). The DNA for the CDR3 is TGTGCCAGCAGCCCTCCCGTGATAGGGGTGCGGTCACCCCTCCACTTT. It specifies CASSPPVIGVRSPLHF.